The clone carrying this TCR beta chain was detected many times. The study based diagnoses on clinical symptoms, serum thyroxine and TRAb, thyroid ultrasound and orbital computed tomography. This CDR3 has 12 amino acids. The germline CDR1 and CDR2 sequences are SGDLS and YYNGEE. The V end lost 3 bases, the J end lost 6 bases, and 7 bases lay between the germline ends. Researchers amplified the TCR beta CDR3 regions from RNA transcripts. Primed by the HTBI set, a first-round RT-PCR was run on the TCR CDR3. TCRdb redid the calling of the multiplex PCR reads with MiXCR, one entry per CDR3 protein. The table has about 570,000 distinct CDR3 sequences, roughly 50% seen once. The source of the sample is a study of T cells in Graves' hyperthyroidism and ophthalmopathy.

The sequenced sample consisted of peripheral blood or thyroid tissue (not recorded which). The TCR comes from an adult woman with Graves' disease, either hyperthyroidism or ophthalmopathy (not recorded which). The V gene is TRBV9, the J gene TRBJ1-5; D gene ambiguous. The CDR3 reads CASSAEGQPQHF. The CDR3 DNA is TGTGCCAGCAGCGCCGAGGGTCAGCCCCAGCATTTT.